A selection of T cell receptor beta chains follows, all from one sample in a study of beta chain features in type 1 diabetes. Libraries were prepared by immunoSEQ multiplex PCR; TCRdb keeps only in-frame clonotypes and omits some of them. The repertoire includes around 250,000 clones, around 14% of them detected once, and approximately 0.018% sits in the top ten. Sequences were obtained from naive CD4+ T cells from blood. These receptors originate from a man younger than 45 with type 1 diabetes. Each CDR3 is given with its conserved first and last residue. The order of the fields is V gene, J gene, clone size, D gene, CDR3 protein, CDR3 DNA. D genes are given only for firm matches. Expanded clones get a size class; other rows say once, few or many, or leave the size out.

TRBV6-1	TRBJ1-1	-	-	CASSVRGDTEAFF	TGTGCCAGCAGTGTACGGGGGGACACTGAAGCTTTCTTT
TRBV5-1	TRBJ2-3	few	TRBD2	CASSELAGVSDTQYF	TGCGCCAGCAGCGAACTAGCGGGAGTGTCAGATACGCAGTATTTT
TRBV11-3	TRBJ2-4	-	-	CASSPHREIDIQYF	TGTGCCAGCAGCCCTCACAGGGAAATAGACATTCAGTACTTC
TRBV25-1	TRBJ2-2	-	TRBD1	CASSEPGTGAFTGELFF	TGTGCCAGCAGTGAACCAGGGACAGGGGCGTTCACCGGGGAGCTGTTTTTT
TRBV27	TRBJ2-6	-	-	CASRHRRTGANVLTF	TGTGCCAGCAGACACAGACGAACGGGGGCCAACGTCCTGACTTTC
TRBV19	TRBJ1-6	-	-	CASSTGIDNSPLHF	TGTGCCAGTAGTACAGGGATTGATAATTCACCCCTCCACTTT
TRBV29-1	TRBJ2-3	few	TRBD2	CSVYGGAETQYF	TGCAGCGTATACGGGGGGGCGGAAACGCAGTATTTT
TRBV18	TRBJ2-7	-	-	CASSPHTTPPAYF	TGTGCCAGCTCACCGCATACTACACCGCCGGCGTACTTC
TRBV7-8	TRBJ1-1	few	TRBD1	CASSLTNRGQSSEAFF	TGTGCCAGCAGCTTAACGAACAGGGGGCAGAGCTCTGAAGCTTTCTTT
TRBV18	TRBJ1-1	few	TRBD1	CASSTRQGEDTEAFF	TGTGCCAGCTCAACTAGACAGGGGGAGGACACTGAAGCTTTCTTT
TRBV30	TRBJ2-1	-	TRBD2	CACSGLAGSNEQFF	TGTGCCTGTTCGGGACTAGCGGGTTCCAATGAGCAGTTCTTC
TRBV5-1	TRBJ2-1	-	TRBD2	CASSFRGLAGYNEQFF	TGCGCCAGCAGCTTCAGGGGACTAGCGGGCTACAATGAGCAGTTCTTC
TRBV9	TRBJ2-5	-	TRBD1	CASSEGARGPKETQYF	TGTGCCAGCAGCGAGGGGGCCAGGGGGCCTAAAGAGACCCAGTACTTC
TRBV7-9	TRBJ1-1	-	-	CASSAQGFTEAFF	TGTGCCAGCAGCGCCCAGGGATTCACTGAAGCTTTCTTT
TRBV27	TRBJ2-7	-	-	CATNYEQYF	TGTGCCACCAACTACGAGCAGTACTTC
TRBV30	TRBJ1-2	-	TRBD1	CAWGGQSLLRYGYTF	TGTGCCTGGGGGGGACAGTCTCTTCTCCGCTATGGCTACACCTTC
TRBV5-1	TRBJ1-6	few	-	CASSQKTTNGSPLHF	TGCGCCAGCAGCCAGAAGACAACCAATGGTTCACCCCTCCACTTT
TRBV5-4	TRBJ2-5	-	-	CASSSGETQYF	TGTGCCAGCAGCTCCGGGGAGACCCAGTACTTC
TRBV30	TRBJ1-2	-	-	CAWSVRGWSGYTF	TGTGCCTGGAGTGTACGGGGGTGGAGTGGCTACACCTTC
TRBV27	TRBJ2-7	few	TRBD2	CASSTLTSVGEQYF	TGTGCCAGCAGTACCCTGACTAGCGTCGGCGAGCAGTACTTC
TRBV6-6	TRBJ2-5	few	TRBD2	CASTLGGGLQETQYF	TGTGCCAGCACCCTGGGGGGGGGACTTCAAGAGACCCAGTACTTC
TRBV9	TRBJ2-5	-	TRBD2	CASSVGPAGGQETQYF	TGTGCCAGCAGCGTAGGCCCAGCGGGGGGCCAAGAGACCCAGTACTTC
TRBV2	TRBJ2-1	few	-	CASSEANEYNEQFF	TGTGCCAGCAGTGAAGCGAATGAGTACAATGAGCAGTTCTTC
TRBV11-2	TRBJ2-2	-	TRBD2	CASNIAGGVTGELFF	TGTGCCAGCAACATAGCGGGGGGGGTCACCGGGGAGCTGTTTTTT
TRBV27	TRBJ2-1	few	TRBD1	CASSPRQGFNNEQFF	TGTGCCAGCAGTCCCAGACAGGGGTTTAACAATGAGCAGTTCTTC
TRBV6-5	TRBJ1-3	few	-	CASSRTDSGNTIYF	TGTGCCAGCAGCAGGACAGACTCTGGAAACACCATATATTTT
TRBV28	TRBJ2-1	few	-	CASSTRREQFF	TGTGCCAGCAGCACCAGGAGGGAGCAGTTCTTC
TRBV11-2	TRBJ2-7	-	TRBD2	CASSAVKGLALEQYF	TGTGCCAGCAGCGCTGTAAAGGGACTAGCGCTCGAGCAGTACTTC
TRBV29-1	TRBJ1-5	-	-	CSVGAGYNQPQHF	TGCAGCGTTGGGGCGGGGTACAATCAGCCCCAGCATTTT
TRBV7-2	TRBJ2-7	once	-	CASSLAAQEFYEQYF	TGTGCCAGCAGCTTAGCTGCACAGGAGTTCTACGAGCAGTACTTC
TRBV7-2	TRBJ2-1	-	TRBD2	CASSLVAGVDNEQFF	TGTGCCAGCAGCTTAGTAGCGGGAGTGGACAATGAGCAGTTCTTC
TRBV4-1	TRBJ1-5	-	-	CASSQVAGNQPQHF	TGCGCCAGCAGCCAAGTTGCAGGCAATCAGCCCCAGCATTTT
TRBV5-1	TRBJ2-7	-	TRBD1	CASTAGGTGGAYEQYF	TGCGCCAGCACGGCGGGGGGGACAGGGGGAGCCTACGAGCAGTACTTC
TRBV5-1	TRBJ2-1	few	-	CASSLDLSSYNEQFF	TGCGCCAGCAGCTTGGACTTAAGCTCCTACAATGAGCAGTTCTTC
TRBV7-9	TRBJ1-1	few	TRBD1	CASSFRQGRNTEAFF	TGTGCCAGCAGCTTCCGACAGGGCCGGAACACTGAAGCTTTCTTT
TRBV10-2	TRBJ2-7	-	TRBD2	CASRKSSGRGEQYF	TGCGCCAGCAGGAAATCTAGCGGGAGGGGCGAGCAGTACTTC
TRBV9	TRBJ2-3	-	-	CASSVSVLSTDTQYF	TGTGCCAGCAGCGTATCCGTCCTTTCCACAGATACGCAGTATTTT
TRBV11-2	TRBJ2-5	-	TRBD2	CASSTSGGAGETQYF	TGTGCCAGCAGCACCAGCGGGGGGGCTGGTGAGACCCAGTACTTC
TRBV28	TRBJ1-2	few	TRBD1	CASSPTGLKGYGYTF	TGTGCCAGCAGCCCGACAGGGCTAAAGGGCTATGGCTACACCTTC
TRBV6-6	TRBJ1-2	few	TRBD1	CASSSPDRVDGYTF	TGTGCCAGCAGTTCCCCGGACAGGGTGGATGGCTACACCTTC